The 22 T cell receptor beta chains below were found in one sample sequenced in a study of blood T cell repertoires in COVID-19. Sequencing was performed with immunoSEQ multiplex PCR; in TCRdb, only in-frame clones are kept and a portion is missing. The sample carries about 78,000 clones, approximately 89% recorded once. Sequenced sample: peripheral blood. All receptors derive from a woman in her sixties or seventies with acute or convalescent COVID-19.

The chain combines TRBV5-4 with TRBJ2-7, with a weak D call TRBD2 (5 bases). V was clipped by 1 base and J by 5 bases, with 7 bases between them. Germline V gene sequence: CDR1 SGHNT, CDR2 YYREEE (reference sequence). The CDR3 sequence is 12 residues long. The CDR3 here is CASSLIGDEQYF. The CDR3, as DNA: TGTGCCAGCAGCTTGATCGGGGACGAGCAGTACTTC.

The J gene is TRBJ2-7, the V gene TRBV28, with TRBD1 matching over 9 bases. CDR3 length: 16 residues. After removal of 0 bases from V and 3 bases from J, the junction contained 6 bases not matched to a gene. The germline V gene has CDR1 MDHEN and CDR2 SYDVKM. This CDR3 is CASSLWAGTGIYEQYF. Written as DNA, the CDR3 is TGTGCCAGCAGTTTATGGGCCGGGACAGGGATCTACGAGCAGTACTTC.

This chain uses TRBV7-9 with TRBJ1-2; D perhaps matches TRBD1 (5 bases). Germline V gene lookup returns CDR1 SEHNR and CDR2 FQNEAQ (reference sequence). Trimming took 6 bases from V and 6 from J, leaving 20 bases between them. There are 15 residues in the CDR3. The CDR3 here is CASRRNSGLSDGYTF. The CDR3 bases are TGTGCCAGCAGGAGAAATTCGGGACTGAGCGATGGCTACACCTTC.

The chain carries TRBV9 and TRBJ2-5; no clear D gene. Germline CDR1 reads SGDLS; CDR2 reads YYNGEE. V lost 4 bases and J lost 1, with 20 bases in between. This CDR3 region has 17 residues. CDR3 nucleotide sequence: TGTGCCAGCAGCAGAGGCGGCAGCCGAATGGGCCAAGAGACCCAGTACTTC. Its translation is CASSRGGSRMGQETQYF.

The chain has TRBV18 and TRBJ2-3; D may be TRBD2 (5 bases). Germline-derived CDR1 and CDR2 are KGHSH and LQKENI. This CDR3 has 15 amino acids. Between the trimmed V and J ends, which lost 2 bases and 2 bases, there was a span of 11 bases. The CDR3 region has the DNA TGTGCCAGCTCACCAGCCACAGACTACACAGATACGCAGTATTTT. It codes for CASSPATDYTDTQYF. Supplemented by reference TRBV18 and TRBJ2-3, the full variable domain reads NAGVMQNPRHLVRRRGQEARLRCSPMKGHSHVYWYRQLPEEGLKFMVYLQKENIIDESGMPKERFSAEFPKEGPSILRIQQVVRGDSAAYFCASSPATDYTDTQYFGPGTRLTVL.

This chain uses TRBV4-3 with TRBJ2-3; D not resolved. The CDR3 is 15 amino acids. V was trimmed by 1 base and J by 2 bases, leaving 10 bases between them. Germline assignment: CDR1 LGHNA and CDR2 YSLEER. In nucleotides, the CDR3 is TGCGCCAGCAGCCAAGGGGCTTCTGCCACAGATACGCAGTATTTT. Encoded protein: CASSQGASATDTQYF.

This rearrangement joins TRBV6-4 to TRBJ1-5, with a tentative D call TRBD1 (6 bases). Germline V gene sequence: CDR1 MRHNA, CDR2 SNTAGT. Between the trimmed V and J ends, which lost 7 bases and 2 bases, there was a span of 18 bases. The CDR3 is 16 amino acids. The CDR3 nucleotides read TGTGCCAGCACCGGCGGACAGTCGGGACGCAATCAGCCCCAGCATTTT. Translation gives CASTGGQSGRNQPQHF.

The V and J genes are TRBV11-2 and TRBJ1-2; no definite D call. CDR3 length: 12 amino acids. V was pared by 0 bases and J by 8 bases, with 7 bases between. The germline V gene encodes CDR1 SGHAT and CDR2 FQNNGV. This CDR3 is CASSLDPGGYTF. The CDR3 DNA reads TGTGCCAGCAGCTTAGACCCGGGAGGCTACACCTTC.

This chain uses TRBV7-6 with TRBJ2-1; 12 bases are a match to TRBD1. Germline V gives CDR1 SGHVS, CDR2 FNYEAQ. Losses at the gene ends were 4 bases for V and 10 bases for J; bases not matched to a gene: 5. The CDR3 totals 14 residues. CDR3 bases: TGTGCCAGCAGCTGGGGACAGGGGGCGTTGGAGCAGTTCTTC. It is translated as CASSWGQGALEQFF.

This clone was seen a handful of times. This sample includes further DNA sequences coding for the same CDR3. The CDR3 loop reads CASSRTGGRETQYF. The CDR3 bases are TGTGCCAGCAGTCGTACAGGGGGTAGGGAGACCCAGTACTTC. The chain is built from TRBV6-6 and TRBJ2-5; 8 bases are a match to TRBD1. The CDR3 contains 14 residues. Unmatched junction bases numbered 7, after V lost 5 bases and J lost 5 bases. Germline assignment: CDR1 MNHNY and CDR2 SVGAGI (reference sequence).

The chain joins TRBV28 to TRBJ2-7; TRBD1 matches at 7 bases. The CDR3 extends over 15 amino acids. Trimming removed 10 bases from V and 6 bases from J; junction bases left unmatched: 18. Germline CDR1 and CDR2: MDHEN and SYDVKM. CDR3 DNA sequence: TGTGCCACCACGGTAGGCTCACAGGGGTTAGTCGAGCAGTACTTC. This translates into CATTVGSQGLVEQYF.

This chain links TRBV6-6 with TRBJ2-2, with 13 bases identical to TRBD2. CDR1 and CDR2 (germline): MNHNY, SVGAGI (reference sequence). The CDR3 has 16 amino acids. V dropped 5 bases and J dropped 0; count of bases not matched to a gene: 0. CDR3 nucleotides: TGTGCCAGCAGTGGGACTAGCGGGACGAACACCGGGGAGCTGTTTTTT. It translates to CASSGTSGTNTGELFF.

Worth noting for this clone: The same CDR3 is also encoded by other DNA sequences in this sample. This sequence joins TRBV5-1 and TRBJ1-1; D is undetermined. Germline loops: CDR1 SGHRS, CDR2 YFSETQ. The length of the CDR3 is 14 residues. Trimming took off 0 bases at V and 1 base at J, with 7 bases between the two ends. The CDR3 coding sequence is TGCGCCAGCAGCTTGGGGCAGGAGAACACTGAAGCTTTCTTT. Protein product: CASSLGQENTEAFF.

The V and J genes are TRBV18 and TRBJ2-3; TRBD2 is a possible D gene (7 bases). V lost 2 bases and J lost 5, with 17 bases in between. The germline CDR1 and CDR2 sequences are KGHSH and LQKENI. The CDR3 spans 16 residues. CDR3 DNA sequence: TGTGCCAGCTCACCATATGAGGGGGGGCGCGTAGATACGCAGTATTTT. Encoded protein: CASSPYEGGRVDTQYF.

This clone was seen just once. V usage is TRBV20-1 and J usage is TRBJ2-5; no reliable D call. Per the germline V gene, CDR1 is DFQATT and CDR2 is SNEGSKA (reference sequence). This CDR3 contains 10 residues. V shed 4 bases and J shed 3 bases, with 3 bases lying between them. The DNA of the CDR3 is TGCAGTGCTACCGAAGAGACCCAGTACTTC. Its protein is CSATEETQYF.

The CDR3 DNA is TGTGCCAGCAGCCAAGACCGGACTCGAAGTGGAAACACCATATATTTT. Protein: CASSQDRTRSGNTIYF. This chain joins TRBV4-2 and TRBJ1-3; no clear D. With 0 bases removed from V and 3 bases from J, the gap between germline ends came to 12 bases. The germline gives CDR1 LGHNA, CDR2 YNFKEQ. This CDR3 has 16 residues.

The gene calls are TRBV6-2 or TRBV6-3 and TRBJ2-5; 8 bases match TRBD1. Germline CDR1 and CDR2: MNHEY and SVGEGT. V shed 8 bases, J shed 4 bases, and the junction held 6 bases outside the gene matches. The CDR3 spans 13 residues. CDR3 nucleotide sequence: TGTGCCAGCCGCCGACAGGGGAGAGAGACCCAGTACTTC. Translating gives CASRRQGRETQYF.

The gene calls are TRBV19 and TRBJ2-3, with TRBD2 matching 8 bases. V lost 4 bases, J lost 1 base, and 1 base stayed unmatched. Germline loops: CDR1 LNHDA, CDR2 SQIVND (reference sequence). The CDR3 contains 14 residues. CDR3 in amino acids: CASSKGLGTDTQYF. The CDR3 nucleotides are TGTGCCAGTAGTAAGGGACTAGGCACAGATACGCAGTATTTT.

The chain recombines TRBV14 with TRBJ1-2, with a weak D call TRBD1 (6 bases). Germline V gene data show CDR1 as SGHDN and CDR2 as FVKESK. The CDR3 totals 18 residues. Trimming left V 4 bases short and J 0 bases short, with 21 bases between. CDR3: CASSPTPGQISPNYGYTF. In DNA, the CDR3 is TGTGCCAGCAGCCCCACCCCTGGACAGATCTCACCTAACTATGGCTACACCTTC.

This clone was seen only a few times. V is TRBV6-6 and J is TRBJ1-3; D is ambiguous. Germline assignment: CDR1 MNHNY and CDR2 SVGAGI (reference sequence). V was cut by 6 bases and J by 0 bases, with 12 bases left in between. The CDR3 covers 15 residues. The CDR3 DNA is TGTGCCAGCAGCCCTGACGGCGGCTCTGGAAACACCATATATTTT. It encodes CASSPDGGSGNTIYF.

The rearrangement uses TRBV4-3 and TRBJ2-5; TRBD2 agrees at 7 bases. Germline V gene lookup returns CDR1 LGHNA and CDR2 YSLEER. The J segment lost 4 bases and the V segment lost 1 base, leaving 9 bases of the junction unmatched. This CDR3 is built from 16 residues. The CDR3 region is CASSQAPGGLRETQYF. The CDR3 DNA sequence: TGCGCCAGCAGCCAAGCTCCCGGGGGGTTAAGAGAGACCCAGTACTTC.

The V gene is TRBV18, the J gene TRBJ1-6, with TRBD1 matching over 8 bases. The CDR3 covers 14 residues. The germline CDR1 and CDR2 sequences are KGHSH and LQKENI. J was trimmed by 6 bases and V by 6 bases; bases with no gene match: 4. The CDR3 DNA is TGTGCCAGCTCCCAGACAGGGGCTAATTCACCCCTCCACTTT. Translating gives CASSQTGANSPLHF.